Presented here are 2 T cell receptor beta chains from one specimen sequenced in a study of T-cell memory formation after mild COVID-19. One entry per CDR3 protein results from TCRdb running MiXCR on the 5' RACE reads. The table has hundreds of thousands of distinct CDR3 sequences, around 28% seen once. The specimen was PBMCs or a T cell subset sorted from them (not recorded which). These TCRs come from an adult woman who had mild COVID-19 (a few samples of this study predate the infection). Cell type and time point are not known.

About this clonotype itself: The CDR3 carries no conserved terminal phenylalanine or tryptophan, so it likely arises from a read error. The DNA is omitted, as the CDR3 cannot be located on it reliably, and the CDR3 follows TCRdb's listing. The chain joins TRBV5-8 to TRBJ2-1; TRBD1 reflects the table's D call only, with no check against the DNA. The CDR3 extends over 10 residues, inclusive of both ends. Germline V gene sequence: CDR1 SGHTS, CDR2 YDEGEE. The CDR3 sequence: CASSLARTVI.

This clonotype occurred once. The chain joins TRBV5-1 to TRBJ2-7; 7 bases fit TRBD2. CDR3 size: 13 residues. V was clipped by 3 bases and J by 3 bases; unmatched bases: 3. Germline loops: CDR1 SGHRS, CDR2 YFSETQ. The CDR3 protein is CASSSAGDYEQYF. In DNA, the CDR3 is TGCGCCAGCAGCTCGGCGGGAGACTACGAGCAGTACTTC.